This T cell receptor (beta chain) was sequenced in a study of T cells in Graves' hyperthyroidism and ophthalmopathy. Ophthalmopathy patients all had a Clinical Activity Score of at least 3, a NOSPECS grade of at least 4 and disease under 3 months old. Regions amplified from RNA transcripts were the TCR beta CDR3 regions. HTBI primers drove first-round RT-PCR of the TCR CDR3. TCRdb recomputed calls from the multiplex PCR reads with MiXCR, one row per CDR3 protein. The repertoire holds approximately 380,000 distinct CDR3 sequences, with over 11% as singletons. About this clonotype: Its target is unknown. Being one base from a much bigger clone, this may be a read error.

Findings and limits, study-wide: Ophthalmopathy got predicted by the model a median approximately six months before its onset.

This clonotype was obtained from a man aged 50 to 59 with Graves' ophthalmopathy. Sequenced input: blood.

CDR3 in DNA: TGTGCCAGCAGTGGTGGCGGGGGAAACACAGATACGCGGTATTTT. The encoded protein is CASSGGGGNTDTRYF. This chain joins TRBV2 and TRBJ2-3, with 7 bases identical to TRBD2. Germline CDR1 reads SNHLY; CDR2 reads FYNNEI. This CDR3 has 15 amino acids.